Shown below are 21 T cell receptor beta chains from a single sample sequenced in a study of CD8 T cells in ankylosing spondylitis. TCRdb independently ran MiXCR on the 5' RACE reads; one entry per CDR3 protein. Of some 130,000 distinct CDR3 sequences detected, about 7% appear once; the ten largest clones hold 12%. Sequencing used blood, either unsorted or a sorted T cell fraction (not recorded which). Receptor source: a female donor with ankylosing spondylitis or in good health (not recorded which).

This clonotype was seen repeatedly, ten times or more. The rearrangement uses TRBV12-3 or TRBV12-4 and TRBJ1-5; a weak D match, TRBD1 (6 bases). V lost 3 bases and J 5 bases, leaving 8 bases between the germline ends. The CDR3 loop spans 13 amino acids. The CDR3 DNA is TGTGCCAGCAGTTTGAAGGGGGATCAGCCCCAGCATTTT. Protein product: CASSLKGDQPQHF.

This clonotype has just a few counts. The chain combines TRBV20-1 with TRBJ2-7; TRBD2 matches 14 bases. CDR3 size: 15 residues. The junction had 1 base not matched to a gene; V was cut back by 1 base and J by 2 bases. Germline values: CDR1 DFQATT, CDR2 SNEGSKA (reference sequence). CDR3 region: CSARGTSGGTYEQYF. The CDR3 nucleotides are TGCAGTGCTAGAGGGACTAGCGGGGGGACCTACGAGCAGTACTTC.

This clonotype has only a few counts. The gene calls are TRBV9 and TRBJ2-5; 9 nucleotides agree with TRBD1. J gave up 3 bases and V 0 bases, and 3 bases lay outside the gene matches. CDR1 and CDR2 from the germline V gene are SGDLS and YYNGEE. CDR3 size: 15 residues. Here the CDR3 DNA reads TGTGCCAGCAGCGTAGGACGACAGGGGGAAGAGACCCAGTACTTC. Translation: CASSVGRQGEETQYF.

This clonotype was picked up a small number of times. Here the CDR3 DNA reads TGTGCCAGCAGCTTAGGAGCCGCGTACGAGCAGTACTTC. It specifies CASSLGAAYEQYF. The chain has TRBV11-2 and TRBJ2-7; D gene uncertain. From germline, CDR1 is SGHAT and CDR2 FQNNGV. The CDR3 spans 13 residues. Trimming took 1 base from V and 4 from J, leaving 8 bases between them.

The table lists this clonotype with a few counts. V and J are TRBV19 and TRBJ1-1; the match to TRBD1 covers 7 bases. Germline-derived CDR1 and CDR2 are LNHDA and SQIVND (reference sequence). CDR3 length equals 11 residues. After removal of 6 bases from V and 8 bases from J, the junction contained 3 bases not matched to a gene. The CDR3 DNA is TGTGCCAGTAGCTTGACAGGGGAAGCTTTCTTT. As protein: CASSLTGEAFF.

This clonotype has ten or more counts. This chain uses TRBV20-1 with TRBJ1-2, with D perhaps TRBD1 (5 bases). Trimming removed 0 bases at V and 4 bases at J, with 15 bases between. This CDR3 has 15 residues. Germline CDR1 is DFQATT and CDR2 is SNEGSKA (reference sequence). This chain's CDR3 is CSARDLRGAGYGYTF. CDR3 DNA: TGCAGTGCTAGAGATTTGAGGGGCGCGGGCTATGGCTACACCTTC.

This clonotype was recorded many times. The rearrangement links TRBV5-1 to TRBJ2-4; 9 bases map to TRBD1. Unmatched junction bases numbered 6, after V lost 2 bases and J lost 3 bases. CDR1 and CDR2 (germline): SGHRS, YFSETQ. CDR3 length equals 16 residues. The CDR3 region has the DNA TGCGCCAGCAGCTTTGGGGACAGGGATTACAAAAACATTCAGTACTTC. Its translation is CASSFGDRDYKNIQYF. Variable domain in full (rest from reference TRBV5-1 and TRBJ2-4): KAGVTQTPRYLIKTRGQQVTLSCSPISGHRSVSWYQQTPGQGLQFLFEYFSETQRNKGNFPGRFSGRQFSNSRSEMNVSTLELGDSALYLCASSFGDRDYKNIQYFGAGTRLSVL.

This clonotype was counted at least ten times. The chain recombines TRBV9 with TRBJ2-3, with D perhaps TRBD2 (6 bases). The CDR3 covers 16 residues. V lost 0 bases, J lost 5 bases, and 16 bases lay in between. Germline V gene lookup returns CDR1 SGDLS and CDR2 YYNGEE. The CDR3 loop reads CASSVAGDGSGDTQYF. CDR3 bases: TGTGCCAGCAGCGTAGCGGGGGACGGGTCAGGAGATACGCAGTATTTT.

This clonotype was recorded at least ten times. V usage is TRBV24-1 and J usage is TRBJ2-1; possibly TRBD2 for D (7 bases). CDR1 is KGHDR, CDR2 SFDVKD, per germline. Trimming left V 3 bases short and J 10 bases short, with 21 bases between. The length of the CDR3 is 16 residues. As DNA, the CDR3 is TGTGCCACCAGTGATCCCGCCAAGGGGGGGGCCAGGGAGCAGTTCTTC. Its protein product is CATSDPAKGGAREQFF.

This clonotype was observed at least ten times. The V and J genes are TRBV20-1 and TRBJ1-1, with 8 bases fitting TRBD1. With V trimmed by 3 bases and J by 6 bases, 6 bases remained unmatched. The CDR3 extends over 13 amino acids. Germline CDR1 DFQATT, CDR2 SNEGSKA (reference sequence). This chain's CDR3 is CSASGRGLSEAFF. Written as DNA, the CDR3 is TGCAGTGCTAGTGGCAGGGGGCTATCTGAAGCTTTCTTT.

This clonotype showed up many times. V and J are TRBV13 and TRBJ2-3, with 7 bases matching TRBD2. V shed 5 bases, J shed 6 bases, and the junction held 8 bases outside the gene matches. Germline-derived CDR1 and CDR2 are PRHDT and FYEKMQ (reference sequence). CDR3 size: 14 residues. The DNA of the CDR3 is TGTGCCAGCAGCCCTCAAGCGGGGAGCGATACGCAGTATTTT. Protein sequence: CASSPQAGSDTQYF. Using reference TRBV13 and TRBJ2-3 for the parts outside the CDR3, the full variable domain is AAGVIQSPRHLIKEKRETATLKCYPIPRHDTVYWYQQGPGQDPQFLISFYEKMQSDKGSIPDRFSAQQFSDYHSELNMSSLELGDSALYFCASSPQAGSDTQYFGPGTRLTVL.

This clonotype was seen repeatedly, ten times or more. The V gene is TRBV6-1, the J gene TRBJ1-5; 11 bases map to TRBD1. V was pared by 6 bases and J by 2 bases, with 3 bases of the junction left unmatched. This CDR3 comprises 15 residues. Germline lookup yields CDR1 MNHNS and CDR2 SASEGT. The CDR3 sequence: CASRLGQGGNQPQHF. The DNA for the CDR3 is TGTGCCAGCAGACTGGGACAGGGGGGCAATCAGCCCCAGCATTTT.

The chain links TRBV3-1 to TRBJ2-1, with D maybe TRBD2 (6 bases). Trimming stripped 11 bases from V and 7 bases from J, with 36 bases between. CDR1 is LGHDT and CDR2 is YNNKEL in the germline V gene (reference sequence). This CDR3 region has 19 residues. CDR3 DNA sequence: TGTGCCTTCAGTTTCCCACTAGCAGGACCGCCCGGGGGTTATAATGAGCAGTTCTTC. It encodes CAFSFPLAGPPGGYNEQFF.

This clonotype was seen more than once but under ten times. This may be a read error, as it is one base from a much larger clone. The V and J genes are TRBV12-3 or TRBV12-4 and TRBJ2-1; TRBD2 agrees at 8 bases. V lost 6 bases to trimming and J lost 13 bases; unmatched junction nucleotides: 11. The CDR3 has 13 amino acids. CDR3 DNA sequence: TGTGCCAGCAGATCCTCACTAGCGGCGAAACAGTTCTTC. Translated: CASRSSLAAKQFF.

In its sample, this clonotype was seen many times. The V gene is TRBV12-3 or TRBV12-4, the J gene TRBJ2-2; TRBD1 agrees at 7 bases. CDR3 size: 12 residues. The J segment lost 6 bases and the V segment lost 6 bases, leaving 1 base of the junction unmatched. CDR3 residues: CASRGQPGELFF. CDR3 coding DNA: TGTGCCAGCAGGGGACAGCCCGGGGAGCTGTTTTTT.

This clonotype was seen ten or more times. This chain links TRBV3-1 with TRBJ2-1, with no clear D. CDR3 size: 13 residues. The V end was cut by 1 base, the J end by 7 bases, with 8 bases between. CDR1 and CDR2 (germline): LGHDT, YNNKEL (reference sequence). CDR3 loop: CASSQAARNEQFF. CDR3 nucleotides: TGTGCCAGCAGCCAAGCGGCTAGAAATGAGCAGTTCTTC.

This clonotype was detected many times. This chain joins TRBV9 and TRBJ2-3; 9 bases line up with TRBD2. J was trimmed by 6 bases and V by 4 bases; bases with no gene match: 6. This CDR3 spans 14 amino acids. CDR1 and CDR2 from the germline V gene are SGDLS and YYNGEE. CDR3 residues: CASSLRLAVDTQYF. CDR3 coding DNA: TGTGCCAGCAGCCTCCGACTAGCGGTTGATACGCAGTATTTT.

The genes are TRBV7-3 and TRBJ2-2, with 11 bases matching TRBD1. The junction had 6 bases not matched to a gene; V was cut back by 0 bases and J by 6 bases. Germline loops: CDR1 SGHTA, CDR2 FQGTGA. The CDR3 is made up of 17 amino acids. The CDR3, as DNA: TGTGCCAGCAGCTTAACCGGACAGGGGGCTTACGCCGGGGAGCTGTTTTTT. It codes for CASSLTGQGAYAGELFF.

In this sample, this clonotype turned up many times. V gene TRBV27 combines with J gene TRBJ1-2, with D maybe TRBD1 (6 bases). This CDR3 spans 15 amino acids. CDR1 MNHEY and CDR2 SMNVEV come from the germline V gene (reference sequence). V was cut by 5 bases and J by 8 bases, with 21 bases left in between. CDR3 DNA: TGTGCCAGCAGTCCAGGTGGGGGGCGGTCGCACGGCTACACCTTC. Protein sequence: CASSPGGGRSHGYTF.

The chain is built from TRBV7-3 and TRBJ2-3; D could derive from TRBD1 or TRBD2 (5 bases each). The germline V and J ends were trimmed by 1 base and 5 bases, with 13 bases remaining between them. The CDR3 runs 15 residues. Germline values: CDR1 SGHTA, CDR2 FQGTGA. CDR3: CASSLMSGLGDTQYF. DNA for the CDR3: TGTGCCAGCAGCTTAATGTCGGGGCTCGGAGATACGCAGTATTTT. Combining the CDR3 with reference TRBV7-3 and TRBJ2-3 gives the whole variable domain GAGVSQTPSNKVTEKGKYVELRCDPISGHTALYWYRQSLGQGPEFLIYFQGTGAADDSGLPNDRFFAVRPEGSVSTLKIQRTERGDSAVYLCASSLMSGLGDTQYFGPGTRLTVL.

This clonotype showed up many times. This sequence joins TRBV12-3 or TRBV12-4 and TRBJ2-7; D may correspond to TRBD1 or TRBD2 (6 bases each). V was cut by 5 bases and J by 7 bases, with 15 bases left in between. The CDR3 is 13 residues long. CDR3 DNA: TGTGCCAGCAGTGGGACTGGGGGCTTGGAGCAGTACTTC. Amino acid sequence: CASSGTGGLEQYF.